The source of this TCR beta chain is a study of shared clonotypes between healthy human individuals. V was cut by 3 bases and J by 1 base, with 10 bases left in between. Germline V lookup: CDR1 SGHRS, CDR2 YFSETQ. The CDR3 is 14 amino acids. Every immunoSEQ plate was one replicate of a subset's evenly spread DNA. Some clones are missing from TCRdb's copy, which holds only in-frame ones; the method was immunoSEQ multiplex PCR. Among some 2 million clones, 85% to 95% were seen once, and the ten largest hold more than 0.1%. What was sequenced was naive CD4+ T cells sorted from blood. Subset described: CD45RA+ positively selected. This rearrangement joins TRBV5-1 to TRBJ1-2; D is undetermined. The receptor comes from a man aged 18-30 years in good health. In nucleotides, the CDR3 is TGCGCCAGCAGCTCAGCGGCAAATAACTATGGCTACACCTTC. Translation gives CASSSAANNYGYTF.